The source of this T cell receptor beta chain is a study of kidney transplant recipient with SARS-CoV-2 infection (dated by TCRdb to about 2021). This clonotype showed up many times. The antigen this receptor binds is unknown. Within one base of it there is no much larger clone, and no base qualities were kept. Sequenced on an Illumina MiSeq. The peripheral T cell repertoire was profiled for human TCRbeta genes. The original methods were these. Differential clonotype abundance was tested with beta-binomial modelling to account for variability over time. Clonotypes that had expanded were screened against the ImmuneCODE reference database of SARS-CoV-2-associated TCRs and mapped onto regions of the viral genome. Additional repertoire analyses examined TRBV gene usage, CDR3 length, CDR3 amino acid overlap between time points, distributions of clonotype abundance, and Jaccard similarity. TCRdb reanalyzed the raw reads on its own, using fastp at Q25 for trimming and MiXCR for clone calling, and kept in-frame beta chains. Rows with one shared CDR3 protein collapse into an entry with the most common genes and DNA. The V and J calls were not made by the authors but by TCRdb's processing. The sample records roughly 230,000 distinct CDR3 sequences, roughly 26% of which are singletons. The top ten constitute 7% to 8% of the sample.

Interpreted using the paper, the time point label stands for: pre-pandemic baseline sample and day 111 after first positive SARS-CoV-2 test. This TCR came from a male patient aged 30 to 39 who had COVID-19 and was a kidney transplant recipient. Following a transplant, some T cells may be graft donor cells, not patient cells. The material was a blood sample, obtained at baseline and on day 111 from a kidney transplant recipient.

The CDR3 region reads CASGGRVLQGKTYGYTF. The sequence in DNA is TGTGCTAGTGGTGGAAGGGTTTTGCAGGGAAAGACCTATGGCTACACCTTC. The chain is encoded by TRBV12-5 joined to TRBJ1-2; 5 matching bases give a weak D call of TRBD1. Trimming removed 5 bases from V and 4 bases from J, leaving 23 bases between the germline ends. Sequences LGHNT (CDR1) and FRNRAP (CDR2) are obtained from the germline V gene. Inclusive of the bounding cysteine and phenylalanine, the CDR3 is 17 residues long. The sequence is cut down to CDR3 DNA, 51 bases in frame from base 1.